The 22 T cell receptor beta chains in this list originate from one sample, sequenced in a study of T cell repertoires in cytomegalovirus infection (dated by TCRdb to about 2019). TCRdb shows the sequencer as Illumina HiSeq 1500. The public reads were reanalyzed by TCRdb: fastp trimming at Q25, MiXCR alignment, in-frame beta chains only. Each CDR3 protein appears once, grouped with its most common genes and DNA. Recorded for this sample are a few hundred thousand distinct CDR3 sequences; roughly 15% of them occurred a single time. The top ten hold about 10% of the sample. Material: PBMCs. These TCRs come from a human donor in good health (CMV status not recorded). Some clones in this sample may be carry-over from other donors' samples.

Ten or more counts support this clonotype. This chain connects TRBV6-1 to TRBJ1-5; TRBD1 is a possible D gene (6 bases). The germline CDR1 and CDR2 sequences are MNHNS and SASEGT. Trimming stripped 8 bases from V and 2 bases from J, with 13 bases between. The CDR3 is 14 amino acids. CDR3 DNA: TGTGCCAGCTGGGGGGGGCAAGGCAATCAGCCCCAGCATTTT. Translated: CASWGGQGNQPQHF.

This clonotype was seen only a few times. The chain uses TRBV20-1 and TRBJ2-7, with 13 bases fitting TRBD2. V shed 0 bases and J 3 bases; nucleotides not matched to a gene: 8. The CDR3 length is 17 residues. Germline V gene sequence: CDR1 DFQATT, CDR2 SNEGSKA (reference sequence). In nucleotides, the CDR3 is TGCAGTGCTAGAGATTATCGGACTAGCGGGAGTTTCTACGAGCAGTACTTC. Translating it yields CSARDYRTSGSFYEQYF.

This clonotype was seen at least ten times. CDR3 DNA: TGTGCCAGCAGCCCGTGGGGAGGGAACAATGAGCAGTTCTTC. As protein: CASSPWGGNNEQFF. The V call is TRBV7-3, the J call TRBJ2-1, with 7 bases identical to TRBD2. Germline V CDR1 and CDR2: SGHTA, FQGTGA. The J segment lost 5 bases and the V segment lost 5 bases, leaving 6 bases of the junction unmatched. The CDR3 is made up of 14 amino acids.

In the case of this clonotype: A much larger clone lies one base from this, so it may be a read error. The chain uses TRBV27 and TRBJ2-7; 8 bases agree with TRBD2. This CDR3 comprises 14 residues. Germline V lookup: CDR1 MNHEY, CDR2 SMNVEV (reference sequence). CDR3 in DNA: TGTGCCAGCAGTTTTAGCGGGACCGCGGGGGAGCGGTACTTC. Protein product: CASSFSGTAGERYF.

This clonotype occurred many times. The J gene is TRBJ2-1, the V gene TRBV12-3 or TRBV12-4; 9 positions agree with TRBD2. The CDR3 consists of 14 residues. J gave up 3 bases and V 9 bases, and 6 bases lay outside the gene matches. The DNA for the CDR3 is TGTGCCAGTAAAGTAGCGGGGGACTACAATGAGCAGTTCTTC. Residues: CASKVAGDYNEQFF.

This clonotype was counted a few times. The rearrangement links TRBV29-1 to TRBJ2-7; D might be TRBD2 (6 bases). Per the germline V gene, CDR1 is SQVTM and CDR2 is ANQGSEA. V lost 6 bases and J lost 6, with 24 bases in between. CDR3 length: 15 residues. The CDR3 DNA reads as TGCAGCGTCGAGGGAGGTACGGGGGAAGGCCCCGAGCAGTACTTC. Translating gives CSVEGGTGEGPEQYF.

This clonotype was seen repeatedly, ten times or more. The chain combines TRBV20-1 with TRBJ1-1; D is possibly TRBD1 (6 bases). Trimming pared 5 bases from V and 5 bases from J, leaving 21 bases between. CDR1 DFQATT and CDR2 SNEGSKA come from the germline V gene (reference sequence). CDR3 length: 15 amino acids. The chain's CDR3 is CSAASPPGEITEAFF. In nucleotides, the CDR3 is TGCAGTGCTGCCTCCCCGCCAGGGGAGATAACTGAAGCTTTCTTT.

This clonotype was seen many times. The V call is TRBV7-2, the J call TRBJ2-1; D could derive from TRBD1 or TRBD2 (5 bases each). V lost 3 bases to trimming and J lost 6 bases, with 15 bases between them. This CDR3 region has 15 residues. Germline CDR1 is SGHTA and CDR2 is FQGNSA. CDR3 region: CASSLAGTLANEQFF. The CDR3 DNA sequence: TGTGCCAGCAGCTTGGCTGGGACCCTAGCCAATGAGCAGTTCTTC.

This clonotype was detected only a few times. V gene TRBV29-1 combines with J gene TRBJ2-2; D gene ambiguous. Germline values: CDR1 SQVTM, CDR2 ANQGSEA. This CDR3 has 12 amino acids. Trimming shortened V by 0 bases and J by 4 bases, and 3 bases separated the two germline ends. The CDR3 DNA reads TGCAGCGTTGAAGACTTCACCGGGGAGCTGTTTTTT. This encodes CSVEDFTGELFF.

In DNA, the CDR3 is TGTGCCAGCAGCTTAGTCCTGTACAGGGGCGTGCAGTACTTC. It translates to CASSLVLYRGVQYF. This sequence joins TRBV11-2 and TRBJ2-7, with 7 bases matching TRBD1. J lost 9 bases, V lost 1 base, and 9 bases had no gene match. CDR1 and CDR2 from the germline V gene are SGHAT and FQNNGV. This CDR3 comprises 14 residues.

About this clonotype: The final CDR3 position lacks the conserved phenylalanine or tryptophan, pointing to a likely read error. The chain links TRBV6-1 to TRBJ1-3; D remains ambiguous. V was cut by 2 bases and J by 0 bases, with 11 bases left in between. There are 16 residues in the CDR3. CDR1 is MNHNS and CDR2 is SASEGT in the germline V gene. In DNA, the CDR3 is TGTGCCAGCAGTGAAAGGACTACCCTCTCTGGAAACACCATATATTTG. Its translation: CASSERTTLSGNTIYL.

This clonotype has a count of ten or more. This chain connects TRBV28 to TRBJ2-7; D is perhaps TRBD2 (6 bases). Trimming left V 3 bases short and J 7 bases short, with 13 bases between. Germline values: CDR1 MDHEN, CDR2 SYDVKM. The CDR3 covers 13 residues. The CDR3, as DNA: TGTGCCAGCAGTTTGCGGGACCCGGGAGAGCAGTACTTC. Encoded protein: CASSLRDPGEQYF.

V and J are TRBV19 and TRBJ2-2, with TRBD2 matching 12 bases. CDR3 length equals 17 residues. The V segment lost 3 bases and the J segment 7 bases; nucleotides outside the gene matches: 9. In germline, CDR1 is LNHDA, CDR2 SQIVND (reference sequence). The CDR3 DNA reads as TGTGCCAGTAGTATCACCCTAGCGGGAGGGCCGAACGGGGAGCTGTTTTTT. Its translation is CASSITLAGGPNGELFF.

The chain uses TRBV4-3 and TRBJ2-5; D not certain. Trimming stripped 1 base from V and 3 bases from J, with 9 bases between. The CDR3 has 14 residues. Germline V gene data show CDR1 as LGHNA and CDR2 as YSLEER. CDR3 sequence reads: CASSQGRMKETQYF. CDR3 DNA: TGCGCCAGCAGCCAAGGTCGGATGAAAGAGACCCAGTACTTC.

This clonotype was observed a few times. The chain joins TRBV20-1 to TRBJ2-1; no clear D gene. This CDR3 has 15 residues. Germline V gene sequence: CDR1 DFQATT, CDR2 SNEGSKA (reference sequence). With 1 base removed from V and 3 bases from J, the gap between germline ends came to 13 bases. CDR3 nucleotide sequence: TGCAGTGCTAGAGTCGGAGAGAGTAACTACAATGAGCAGTTCTTC. It yields the protein CSARVGESNYNEQFF.

V is TRBV29-1 and J is TRBJ2-1; 7 nucleotides agree with TRBD1. Germline assignment: CDR1 SQVTM and CDR2 ANQGSEA. The junction had 1 base not matched to a gene; V was cut back by 5 bases and J by 6 bases. This CDR3 comprises 11 residues. Here the CDR3 reads CSVHRGNEQFF. CDR3 coding DNA: TGCAGCGTTCACAGGGGCAATGAGCAGTTCTTC.

This clonotype was observed many times. The chain recombines TRBV7-6 with TRBJ2-2; D is unresolved. Germline V gives CDR1 SGHVS, CDR2 FNYEAQ. The CDR3 loop spans 13 amino acids. V lost 2 bases and J 4 bases, leaving 5 bases between the germline ends. In DNA, the CDR3 is TGTGCCAGCAGCTTACGGAGCACCGGGGAGCTGTTTTTT. Translated, it gives CASSLRSTGELFF.

The chain carries TRBV2 and TRBJ2-6, with D unresolved. Trimming shortened V by 4 bases and J by 2 bases, and 9 bases separated the two germline ends. This CDR3 is built from 15 residues. Per the germline V gene, CDR1 is SNHLY and CDR2 is FYNNEI. CDR3 sequence reads: CASSGPSTGANVLTF. As DNA, the CDR3 is TGTGCCAGCAGTGGGCCTAGTACTGGGGCCAACGTCCTGACTTTC. Full variable domain (missing parts from reference TRBV2 and TRBJ2-6): EPEVTQTPSHQVTQMGQEVILRCVPISNHLYFYWYRQILGQKVEFLVSFYNNEISEKSEIFDDQFSVERPDGSNFTLKIRSTKLEDSAMYFCASSGPSTGANVLTFGAGSRLTVL.

The chain couples TRBV20-1 to TRBJ2-7; TRBD2 might be the D (6 bases). Germline CDR1 and CDR2: DFQATT and SNEGSKA (reference sequence). Trimming left V 1 base short and J 4 bases short, with 8 bases between. The CDR3 is made up of 12 amino acids. CDR3 sequence reads: CSARAGDYEQYF. The CDR3 DNA reads as TGCAGTGCTAGAGCGGGAGATTACGAGCAGTACTTC.

This clonotype was detected many times. The chain has TRBV7-2 and TRBJ2-1, with D possibly matching TRBD1 (5 bases). V lost 4 bases and J 1 base, leaving 14 bases between the germline ends. The germline CDR1 and CDR2 sequences are SGHTA and FQGNSA. There are 16 residues in the CDR3. CDR3 amino acids: CASSSTRQYSYNEQFF. The DNA for the CDR3 is TGTGCCAGCAGCTCAACTCGACAGTATTCCTACAATGAGCAGTTCTTC.

This clonotype was observed many times. This sequence joins TRBV7-2 and TRBJ1-5, with a tentative D call TRBD1 (6 bases). Germline V gives CDR1 SGHTA, CDR2 FQGNSA. With 6 bases removed from V and 6 bases from J, the gap between germline ends came to 12 bases. The CDR3 spans 13 residues. CDR3 protein: CASSREQGQPQHF. CDR3 nucleotides: TGTGCCAGCAGTCGAGAACAGGGTCAGCCCCAGCATTTT.

Only a few counts were recorded for this clonotype. The CDR3, as DNA: TGTGCCAGCAGCTTATCTGAGGGAAATGAGCAGTTCTTC. Amino acids: CASSLSEGNEQFF. The rearrangement joins TRBV7-9 to TRBJ2-1; TRBD2 is a possible D gene (5 bases). The CDR3 extends over 13 amino acids. Trimming removed 2 bases at V and 7 bases at J, with 9 bases between. The germline CDR1 and CDR2 sequences are SEHNR and FQNEAQ (reference sequence).